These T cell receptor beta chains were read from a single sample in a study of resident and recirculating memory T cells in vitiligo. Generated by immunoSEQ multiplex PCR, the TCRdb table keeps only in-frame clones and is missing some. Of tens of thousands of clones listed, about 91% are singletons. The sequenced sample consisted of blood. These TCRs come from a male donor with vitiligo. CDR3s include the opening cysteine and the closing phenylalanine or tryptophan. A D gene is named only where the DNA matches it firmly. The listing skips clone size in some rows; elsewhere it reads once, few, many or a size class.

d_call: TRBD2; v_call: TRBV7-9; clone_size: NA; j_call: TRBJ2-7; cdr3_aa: CASSSEREGNEQYF; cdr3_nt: TGTGCCAGCAGCTCGGAACGGGAGGGTAACGAGCAGTACTTC
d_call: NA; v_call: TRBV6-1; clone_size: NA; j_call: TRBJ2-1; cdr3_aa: CASIRLGVGNEQFF; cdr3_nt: TGTGCCAGCATCCGCCTAGGGGTAGGCAATGAGCAGTTCTTC
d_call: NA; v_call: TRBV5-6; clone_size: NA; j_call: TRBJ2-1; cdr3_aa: CASSLRLDSYNEQFF; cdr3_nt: TGTGCCAGCAGCTTGCGCTTAGACTCCTACAATGAGCAGTTCTTC
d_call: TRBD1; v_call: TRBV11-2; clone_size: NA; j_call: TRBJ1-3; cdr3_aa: CASSFGTAGNTIYF; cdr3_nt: TGTGCCAGCAGCTTCGGGACAGCTGGAAACACCATATATTTT
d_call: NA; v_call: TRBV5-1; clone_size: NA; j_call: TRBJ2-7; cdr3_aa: CASSFSLSYEQYF; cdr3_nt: TGCGCCAGCAGCTTTTCACTCTCCTACGAGCAGTACTTC
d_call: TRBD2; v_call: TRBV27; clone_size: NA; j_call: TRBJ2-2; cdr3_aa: CASSLRTSSKNTGELFF; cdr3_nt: TGTGCCAGCAGTTTAAGGACTAGCAGTAAGAACACCGGGGAGCTGTTTTTT
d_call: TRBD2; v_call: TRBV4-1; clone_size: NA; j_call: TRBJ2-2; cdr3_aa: CASSRGGLADTGELFF; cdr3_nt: TGCGCCAGCAGCCGAGGGGGACTAGCGGACACCGGGGAGCTGTTTTTT
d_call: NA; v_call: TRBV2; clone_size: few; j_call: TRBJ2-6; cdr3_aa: CASNPQGSGANVLTF; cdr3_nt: TGTGCCAGCAACCCACAGGGCTCTGGGGCCAACGTCCTGACTTTC
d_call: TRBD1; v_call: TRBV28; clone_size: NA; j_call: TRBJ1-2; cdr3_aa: CASSRDREALNYGYTF; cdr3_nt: TGTGCCAGCAGCCGGGACAGGGAGGCCCTAAACTATGGCTACACCTTC
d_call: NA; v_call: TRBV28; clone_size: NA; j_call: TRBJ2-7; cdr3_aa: CASSLPGTHSYEQYF; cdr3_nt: TGTGCCAGCAGTTTACCCGGGACACACTCCTACGAGCAGTACTTC
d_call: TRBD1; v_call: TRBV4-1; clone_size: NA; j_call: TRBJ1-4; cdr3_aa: CASSQSGTGAFVLARRGEKLFF; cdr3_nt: TGCGCCAGCAGCCAATCCGGGACAGGGGCGTTCGTATTAGCCCGTAGGGGGGAAAAACTGTTTTTT
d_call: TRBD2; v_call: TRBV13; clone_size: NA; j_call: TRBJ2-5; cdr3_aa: CASSKASGRMETQYF; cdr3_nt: TGTGCCAGCAGTAAGGCTAGCGGGAGGATGGAGACCCAGTACTTC
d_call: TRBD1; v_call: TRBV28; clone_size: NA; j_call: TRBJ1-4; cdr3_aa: CASSLVAGGGKLFF; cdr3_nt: TGTGCCAGCAGTTTAGTGGCAGGGGGTGGAAAACTGTTTTTT
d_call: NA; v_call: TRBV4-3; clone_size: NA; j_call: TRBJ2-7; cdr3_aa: CASSQDQAGFYEQYF; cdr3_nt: TGCGCCAGCAGCCAAGATCAGGCGGGTTTCTACGAGCAGTACTTC
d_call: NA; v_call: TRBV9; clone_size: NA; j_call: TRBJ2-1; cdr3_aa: CASSVGADRYNEQFF; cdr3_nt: TGTGCCAGCAGCGTAGGCGCCGACAGATACAATGAGCAGTTCTTC
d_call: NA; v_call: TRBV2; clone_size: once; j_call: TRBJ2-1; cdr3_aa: CASSVTEQFF; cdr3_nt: TGTGCCAGCAGTGTGACAGAGCAGTTCTTC
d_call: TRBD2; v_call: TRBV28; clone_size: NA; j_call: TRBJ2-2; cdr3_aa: CASINGRPDGKTGELFF; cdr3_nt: TGTGCCAGCATCAACGGGAGGCCAGACGGGAAAACCGGGGAGCTGTTTTTT
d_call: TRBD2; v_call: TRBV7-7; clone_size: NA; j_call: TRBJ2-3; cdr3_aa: CASSAGTSADTQYF; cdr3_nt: TGTGCCAGCAGCGCGGGGACTAGCGCAGATACGCAGTATTTT
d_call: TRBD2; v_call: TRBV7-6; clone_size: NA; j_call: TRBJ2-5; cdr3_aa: CASSPGTSGPFGETQYF; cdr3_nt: TGTGCCAGCAGCCCCGGGACTAGCGGACCCTTCGGGGAGACCCAGTACTTC
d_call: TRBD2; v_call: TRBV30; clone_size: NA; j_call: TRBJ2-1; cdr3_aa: CAWGASGDAYNEQFF; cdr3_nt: TGTGCCTGGGGCGCCAGCGGGGACGCCTACAATGAGCAGTTCTTC
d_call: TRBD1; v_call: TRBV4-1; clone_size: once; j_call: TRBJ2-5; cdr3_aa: CASSVWTGSETQYF; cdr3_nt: TGCGCCAGCAGCGTCTGGACAGGGTCAGAGACCCAGTACTTC
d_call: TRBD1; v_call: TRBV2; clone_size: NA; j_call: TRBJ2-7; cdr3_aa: CASSRDRVAYEQYF; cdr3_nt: TGTGCCAGCAGTAGGGACAGGGTAGCCTACGAGCAGTACTTC
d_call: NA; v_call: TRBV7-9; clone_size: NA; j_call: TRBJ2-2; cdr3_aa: CARSLGDNTGELFF; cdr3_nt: TGTGCCAGATCGCTGGGAGACAACACCGGGGAGCTGTTTTTT
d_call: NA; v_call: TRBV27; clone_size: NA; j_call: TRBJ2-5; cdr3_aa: CASSARALQQETQYF; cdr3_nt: TGTGCCAGCAGTGCGCGGGCACTCCAGCAAGAGACCCAGTACTTC
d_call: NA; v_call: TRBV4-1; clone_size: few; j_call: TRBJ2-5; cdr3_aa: CASSRTSPQETQYF; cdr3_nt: TGCGCCAGCAGCCGTACTAGCCCCCAAGAGACCCAGTACTTC
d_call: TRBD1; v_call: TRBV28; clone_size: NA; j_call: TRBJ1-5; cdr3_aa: CASSLTPGTDEQPQHF; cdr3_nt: TGTGCCAGCAGTTTAACCCCCGGGACAGACGAGCAGCCCCAGCATTTT
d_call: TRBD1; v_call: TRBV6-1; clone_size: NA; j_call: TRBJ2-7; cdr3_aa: CASSDRLPGQGAVEQYF; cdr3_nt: TGTGCCAGCAGTGACAGACTTCCGGGACAGGGGGCTGTCGAGCAGTACTTC
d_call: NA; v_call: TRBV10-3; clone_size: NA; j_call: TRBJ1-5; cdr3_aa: CAIPKRGEDQPQHF; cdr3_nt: TGTGCCATCCCCAAGAGAGGGGAGGATCAGCCCCAGCATTTT
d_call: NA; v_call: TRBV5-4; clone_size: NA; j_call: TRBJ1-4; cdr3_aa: CASANQGTPYEKLFF; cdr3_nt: TGTGCCAGCGCGAACCAGGGGACCCCTTATGAAAAACTGTTTTTT
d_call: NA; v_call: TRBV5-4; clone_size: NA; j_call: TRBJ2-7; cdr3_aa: CASSTKDGAGEQYF; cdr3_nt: TGTGCCAGCAGCACAAAAGATGGCGCGGGTGAGCAGTACTTC
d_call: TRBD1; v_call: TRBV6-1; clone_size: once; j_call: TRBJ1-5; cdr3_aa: CASSVRGPLQPQHF; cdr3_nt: TGTGCCAGCAGTGTGAGGGGGCCCCTCCAGCCCCAGCATTTT
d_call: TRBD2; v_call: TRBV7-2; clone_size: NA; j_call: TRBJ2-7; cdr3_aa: CASSFNGRGSYEQYF; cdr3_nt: TGTGCCAGCAGCTTTAACGGGAGGGGCTCCTACGAGCAGTACTTC
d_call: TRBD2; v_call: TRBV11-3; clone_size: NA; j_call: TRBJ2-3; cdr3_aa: CASSAPGLAGGFRSTDTQYF; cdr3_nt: TGTGCCAGCAGCGCGCCGGGACTAGCGGGAGGGTTCAGATCCACAGATACGCAGTATTTT
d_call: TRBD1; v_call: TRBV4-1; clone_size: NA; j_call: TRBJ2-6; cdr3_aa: CASSQTRGQYGANVLTF; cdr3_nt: TGCGCCAGCAGCCAAACTAGGGGGCAATATGGGGCCAACGTCCTGACTTTC
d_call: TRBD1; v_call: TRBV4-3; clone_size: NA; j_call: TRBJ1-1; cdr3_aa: CASSQEGPPGGQGAMNTEAFF; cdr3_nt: TGCGCCAGCAGCCAAGAGGGCCCACCGGGGGGACAGGGAGCCATGAACACTGAAGCTTTCTTT
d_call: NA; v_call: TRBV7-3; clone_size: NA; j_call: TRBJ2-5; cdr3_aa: CASSLGLGGTQYF; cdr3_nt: TGTGCCAGCAGCTTAGGTTTAGGCGGGACCCAGTACTTC
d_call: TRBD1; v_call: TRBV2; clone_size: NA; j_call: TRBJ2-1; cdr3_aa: CASTPGGPYNEQFF; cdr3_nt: TGTGCCAGCACCCCAGGGGGCCCCTACAATGAGCAGTTCTTC
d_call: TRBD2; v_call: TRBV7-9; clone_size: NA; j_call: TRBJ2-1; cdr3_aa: CASSLQGLAGATRLREQFF; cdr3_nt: TGTGCCAGCAGCCTTCAGGGACTAGCGGGAGCAACAAGGCTCAGGGAGCAGTTCTTC
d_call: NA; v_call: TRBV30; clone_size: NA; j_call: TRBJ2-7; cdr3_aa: CAWGSPYEQYF; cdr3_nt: TGTGCCTGGGGCAGTCCCTACGAGCAGTACTTC
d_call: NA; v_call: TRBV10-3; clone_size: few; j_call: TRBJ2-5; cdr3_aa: CAIRDRETQYF; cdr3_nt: TGTGCCATCAGGGACAGAGAGACCCAGTACTTC
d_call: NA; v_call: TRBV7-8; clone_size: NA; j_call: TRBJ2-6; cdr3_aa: CASSLPPIAGANVLTF; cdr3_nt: TGTGCCAGCAGCCTGCCTCCCATAGCTGGGGCCAACGTCCTGACTTTC
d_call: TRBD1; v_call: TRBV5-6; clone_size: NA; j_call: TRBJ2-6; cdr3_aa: CASSWTGRSGANVLTF; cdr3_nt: TGTGCCAGCAGCTGGACAGGTCGCTCTGGGGCCAACGTCCTGACTTTC
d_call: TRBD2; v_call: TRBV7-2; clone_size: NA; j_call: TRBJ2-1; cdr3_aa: CASSPRTSGNYNEQFF; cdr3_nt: TGTGCCAGCAGCCCACGAACTAGCGGGAACTACAATGAGCAGTTCTTC
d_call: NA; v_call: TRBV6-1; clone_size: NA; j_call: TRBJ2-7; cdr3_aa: CASSVMGLEQYF; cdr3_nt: TGTGCCAGCAGTGTAATGGGGCTCGAGCAGTACTTC
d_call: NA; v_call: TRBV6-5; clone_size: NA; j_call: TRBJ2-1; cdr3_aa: CASSFASGQREFF; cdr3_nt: TGTGCCAGCAGTTTTGCGAGCGGGCAAAGGGAGTTCTTC
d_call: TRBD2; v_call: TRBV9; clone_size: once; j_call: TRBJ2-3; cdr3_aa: CASSVGSGRALGTDTQYF; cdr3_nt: TGTGCCAGCAGCGTAGGTAGCGGGAGGGCGCTGGGGACAGATACGCAGTATTTT
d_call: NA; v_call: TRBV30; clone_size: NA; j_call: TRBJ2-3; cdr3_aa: CAWSVLTDKDTQYF; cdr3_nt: TGTGCCTGGAGTGTACTGACAGACAAGGATACGCAGTATTTT
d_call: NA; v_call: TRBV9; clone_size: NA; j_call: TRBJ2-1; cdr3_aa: CASSVDTPSSYNEQFF; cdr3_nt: TGTGCCAGCAGCGTAGATACCCCCAGCTCCTACAATGAGCAGTTCTTC
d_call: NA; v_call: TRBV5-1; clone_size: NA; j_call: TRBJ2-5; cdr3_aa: CASSFEGARETQYF; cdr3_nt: TGCGCCAGCAGCTTTGAAGGGGCCCGAGAGACCCAGTACTTC
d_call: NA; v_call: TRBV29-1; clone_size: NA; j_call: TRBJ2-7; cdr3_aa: CSVGDQRTYEQYF; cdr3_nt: TGCAGCGTTGGCGACCAGAGGACCTACGAGCAGTACTTC
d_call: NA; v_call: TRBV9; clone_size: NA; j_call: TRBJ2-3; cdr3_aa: CASSVEGSGTDTQYF; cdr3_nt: TGTGCCAGCAGCGTAGAGGGTAGCGGCACAGATACGCAGTATTTT
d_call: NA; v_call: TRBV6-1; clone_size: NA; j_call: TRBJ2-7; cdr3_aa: CASSEQIYEQYF; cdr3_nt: TGTGCCAGCAGTGAACAGATCTACGAGCAGTACTTC
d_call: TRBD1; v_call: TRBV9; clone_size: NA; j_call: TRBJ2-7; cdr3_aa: CASSAAVTGAYEQYF; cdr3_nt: TGTGCCAGCAGCGCGGCGGTGACAGGGGCCTACGAGCAGTACTTC
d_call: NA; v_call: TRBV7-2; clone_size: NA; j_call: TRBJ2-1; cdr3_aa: CASSLDRFSYNEQFF; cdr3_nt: TGTGCCAGCAGCTTAGACAGGTTCTCCTACAATGAGCAGTTCTTC
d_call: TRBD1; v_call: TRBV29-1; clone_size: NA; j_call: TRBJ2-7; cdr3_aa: CSVEVGGLDEQYF; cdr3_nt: TGCAGCGTTGAAGTAGGGGGCTTGGACGAGCAGTACTTC
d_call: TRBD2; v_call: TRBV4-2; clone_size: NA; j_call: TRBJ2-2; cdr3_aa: CASSQVTGLAGPNTGELFF; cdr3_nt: TGTGCCAGCAGCCAAGTAACGGGACTAGCGGGGCCGAACACCGGGGAGCTGTTTTTT
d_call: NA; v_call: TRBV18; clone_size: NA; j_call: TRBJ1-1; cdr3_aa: CASSGRGGVNTEAFF; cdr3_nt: TGTGCCAGCTCAGGAAGGGGGGGAGTGAACACTGAAGCTTTCTTT
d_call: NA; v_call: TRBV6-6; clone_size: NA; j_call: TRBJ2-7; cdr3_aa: CASSYSYDNYEQYF; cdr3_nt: TGTGCCAGCAGTTACTCGTATGACAACTACGAGCAGTACTTC
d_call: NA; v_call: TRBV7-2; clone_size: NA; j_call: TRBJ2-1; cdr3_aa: CASSFGQSGVYNEQFF; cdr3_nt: TGTGCCAGCAGCTTTGGACAGAGCGGGGTGTACAATGAGCAGTTCTTC